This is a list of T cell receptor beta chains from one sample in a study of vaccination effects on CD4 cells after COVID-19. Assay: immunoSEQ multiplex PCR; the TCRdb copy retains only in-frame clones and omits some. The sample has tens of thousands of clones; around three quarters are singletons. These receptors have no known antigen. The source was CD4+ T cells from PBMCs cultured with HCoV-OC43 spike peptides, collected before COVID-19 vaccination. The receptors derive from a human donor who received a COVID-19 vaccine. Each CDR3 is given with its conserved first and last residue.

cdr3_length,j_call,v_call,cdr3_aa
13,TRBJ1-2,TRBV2,CASSGTGMRIPPF
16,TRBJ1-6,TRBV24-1,CATSDLWGMQNSPLHF
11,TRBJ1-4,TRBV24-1,CATSDDEKLFF
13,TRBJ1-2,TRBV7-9,CAIIGQTLYGYTF
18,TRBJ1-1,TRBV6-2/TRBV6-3,CASSYSIMGQGTHTEAFF
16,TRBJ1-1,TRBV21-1,CASSRSAGGINTEAFF
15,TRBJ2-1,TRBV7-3,CASSLQPNRAGEQFF
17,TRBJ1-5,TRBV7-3,CASSPHRGRDGNQPQHF
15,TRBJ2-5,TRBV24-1,CATSDLYGGGETQYF
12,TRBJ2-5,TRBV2,CASGVAPETQYF
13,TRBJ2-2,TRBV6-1,CASSELATGELFF
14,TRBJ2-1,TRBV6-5,CASSRGQRGNEQFF
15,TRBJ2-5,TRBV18,CASSQDGGYQETQYF
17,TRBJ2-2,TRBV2,CASSSPPGPGGTGELFF
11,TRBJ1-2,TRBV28,CATYDDYGYTF
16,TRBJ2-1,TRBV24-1,CATSDPTGGSYNEQFF
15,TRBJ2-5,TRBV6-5,CASSYPRPVSGDQYF
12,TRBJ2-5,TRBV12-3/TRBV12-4,CASSFDGVTQYF